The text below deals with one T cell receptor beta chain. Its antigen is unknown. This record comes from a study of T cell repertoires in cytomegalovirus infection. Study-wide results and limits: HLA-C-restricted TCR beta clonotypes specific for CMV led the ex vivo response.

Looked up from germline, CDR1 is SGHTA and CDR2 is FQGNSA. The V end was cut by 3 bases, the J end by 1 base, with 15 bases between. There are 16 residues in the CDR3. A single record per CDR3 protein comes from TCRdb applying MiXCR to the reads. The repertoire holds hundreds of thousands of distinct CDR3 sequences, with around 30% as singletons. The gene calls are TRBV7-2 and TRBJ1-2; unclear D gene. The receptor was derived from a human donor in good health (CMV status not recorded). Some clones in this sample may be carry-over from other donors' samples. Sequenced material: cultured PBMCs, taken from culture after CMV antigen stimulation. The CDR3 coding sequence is TGTGCCAGCAGCTTCAGTATCCTCCTCGTTAACTATGGCTACACCTTC. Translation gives CASSFSILLVNYGYTF.